Sequencing of this TCR beta chain was carried out in a study of blood T cell repertoires in COVID-19. Study overall: Samples taken during acute and convalescent COVID-19 were collected in the United States, Italy and Spain.

CDR3 length: 15 residues. The ends lost 0 bases at V and 6 bases at J; junction bases unmatched: 4. Per the germline V gene, CDR1 is SGHRS and CDR2 is YFSETQ. Original handling: Reference gene primer amplification gave nucleated cell count estimates. TCRdb's table, derived via immunoSEQ multiplex PCR, lists solely in-frame clones and lacks some. V, J and clone size are taken as reported in that table, and D and trimming were inferred from the DNA itself. The sample carries some 70,000 clones, roughly 90% recorded once. Sequencing was done on a sample of peripheral blood. V usage is TRBV5-1 and J usage is TRBJ2-3; 10 bases match TRBD1. This TCR came from a man aged 45-60 years with acute or convalescent COVID-19. Written as DNA, the CDR3 is TGCGCCAGCAGCTTGGGTGGGACAGGGGCCGATACGCAGTATTTT. Its translation is CASSLGGTGADTQYF.